These 12 T cell receptor beta chains were all obtained from the same sample, sequenced in a study of blood T cell repertoires in COVID-19 (dated by TCRdb to 2019 to 2021). Library method: the immunoSEQ multiplex PCR assay. What TCRdb holds here is the immuneACCESS table cut down to in-frame rearrangements. Part of the clones is not present; checked against another copy, under half of the missing clones reflect an unresolved V gene, and the others are unexplained. This sample is represented by 150,000 or so clones; less than 85% of them were singletons. The ten most abundant clones make up 3% to 4% of the sample. The material sequenced was peripheral blood. The receptors shown here come from a human donor with acute or convalescent COVID-19. The donor label of this sample is uncertain.

The V and J genes are TRBV5-6 and TRBJ1-4, with D uncertain. Germline V gene lookup returns CDR1 SGHDT and CDR2 YYEEEE. Trimming took 7 bases from V and 3 from J, leaving 13 bases between them. The CDR3 sequence is 14 residues long. This CDR3 reads CASGRLDSNEKLFF. The CDR3 DNA is TGTGCCAGCGGCCGCTTAGACTCTAATGAAAAACTGTTTTTT.

The rearrangement joins TRBV5-1 to TRBJ2-7; 7 nucleotides agree with TRBD1. CDR1 and CDR2 from the germline V gene are SGHRS and YFSETQ. CDR3 length equals 15 residues. V lost 4 bases and J lost 0; bases outside the gene matches: 7. The CDR3 DNA reads TGCGCCAGCAGCGCACGGACAGGATCCTCCTACGAGCAGTACTTC. It encodes CASSARTGSSYEQYF. Full variable domain (remainder filled in from reference TRBV5-1 and TRBJ2-7): KAGVTQTPRYLIKTRGQQVTLSCSPISGHRSVSWYQQTPGQGLQFLFEYFSETQRNKGNFPGRFSGRQFSNSRSEMNVSTLELGDSALYLCASSARTGSSYEQYFGPGTRLTVT.

This sequence joins TRBV10-3 and TRBJ1-1; weak D call: TRBD1 (5 bases). V was shortened by 5 bases and J by 2 bases, with 12 bases between the two germline ends. The CDR3 loop spans 14 amino acids. The germline gives CDR1 ENHRY, CDR2 SYGVKD. The CDR3 bases are TGTGCCATCAGTCAGGGCCAGATAAACACTGAAGCTTTCTTT. It encodes CAISQGQINTEAFF.

V gene TRBV5-1 combines with J gene TRBJ2-6; possible D gene TRBD2, 6 bases. The CDR3 is 16 residues long. In germline, CDR1 is SGHRS, CDR2 YFSETQ. The V and J ends lost 0 bases and 2 bases respectively, with 9 bases between them. This CDR3 is CASSLVSGAGANVLTF. CDR3 in DNA: TGCGCCAGCAGCTTGGTGTCGGGAGCTGGGGCCAACGTCCTGACTTTC.

The CDR3 region is CASSTNQGIGTEAFF. CDR3 in DNA: TGTGCCAGCAGCACGAATCAGGGGATCGGCACTGAAGCTTTCTTT. The chain has TRBV7-3 and TRBJ1-1, with D tentatively TRBD1 (6 bases). The ends were cut back, 5 bases at V and 4 bases at J, with 17 bases in the middle. The CDR3 sequence is 15 residues long. Germline lookup yields CDR1 SGHTA and CDR2 FQGTGA. The full variable domain, with the rest looked up from reference TRBV7-3 and TRBJ1-1, is GAGVSQTPSNKVTEKGKYVELRCDPISGHTALYWYRQSLGQGPEFLIYFQGTGAADDSGLPNDRFFAVRPEGSVSTLKIQRTERGDSAVYLCASSTNQGIGTEAFFGQGTRLTVV.

V is TRBV5-1 and J is TRBJ1-5; D might be TRBD1 (5 bases). The CDR3 runs to 15 residues. CDR1 SGHRS and CDR2 YFSETQ come from the germline V gene. V lost 0 bases to trimming and J lost 0 bases, with 7 bases between them. The CDR3, as DNA: TGCGCCAGCAGCTTGGACCAGGGTAGCAATCAGCCCCAGCATTTT. Its protein product is CASSLDQGSNQPQHF.

This clone is a singleton in its sample. The chain recombines TRBV5-4 with TRBJ2-3; the D gene is possibly TRBD2 (6 bases). Trimming took off 4 bases at V and 0 bases at J, with 15 bases between the two ends. Germline V gene lookup returns CDR1 SGHNT and CDR2 YYREEE (reference sequence). There are 16 residues in the CDR3. The CDR3 loop is CASSRGLQRSTDTQYF. For the CDR3, the DNA is TGTGCCAGCAGCCGGGGACTTCAGAGGAGCACAGATACGCAGTATTTT.

This chain joins TRBV19 and TRBJ1-1, with 7 bases identical to TRBD1. Per the germline V gene, CDR1 is LNHDA and CDR2 is SQIVND (reference sequence). V shed 0 bases and J 4 bases; nucleotides not matched to a gene: 2. The CDR3 totals 14 residues. The DNA for the CDR3 is TGTGCCAGTAGTATAGAAAGGGACAGCACTGAAGCTTTCTTT. Translating gives CASSIERDSTEAFF. Filled out from reference TRBV19 and TRBJ1-1, the complete variable domain reads DGGITQSPKYLFRKEGQNVTLSCEQNLNHDAMYWYRQDPGQGLRLIYYSQIVNDFQKGDIAEGYSVSREKKESFPLTVTSAQKNPTAFYLCASSIERDSTEAFFGQGTRLTVV.

The chain employs TRBV6-6 and TRBJ1-2, with 7 bases that match TRBD1. Germline V gene data show CDR1 as MNHNY and CDR2 as SVGAGI (reference sequence). This CDR3 spans 13 amino acids. Trimming cost V 5 bases and J 3 bases; bases outside gene matches: 3. CDR3 in amino acids: CASSRTGDYGYTF. The CDR3 region has the DNA TGTGCCAGCAGTAGGACAGGAGACTATGGCTACACCTTC.

The chain carries TRBV6-5 and TRBJ1-3; 10 bases are shared with TRBD1. V lost 6 bases and J lost 6; bases outside the gene matches: 5. Germline CDR1 reads MNHEY; CDR2 reads SVGAGI. The CDR3 runs to 14 residues. In DNA form, the CDR3 reads TGTGCCAGCAGGAGGGGACAGGGGACAAACACCATATATTTT. This sequence encodes CASRRGQGTNTIYF.

The chain has TRBV6-5 and TRBJ1-1; no clear D. The germline V gene has CDR1 MNHEY and CDR2 SVGAGI. V was trimmed by 0 bases and J by 10 bases, leaving 15 bases between them. The CDR3 has 14 amino acids. CDR3 sequence reads: CASSYSMRSSPAFF. The CDR3 DNA is TGTGCCAGCAGTTACTCGATGAGGTCCTCCCCAGCTTTCTTT.

The rearrangement links TRBV2 to TRBJ2-2; D gene ambiguous. The CDR3 is 14 amino acids. Trimming took 7 bases from V and 1 from J, leaving 10 bases between them. Germline loops: CDR1 SNHLY, CDR2 FYNNEI. CDR3: CASKAAENTGELFF. In nucleotides, the CDR3 is TGTGCCAGCAAAGCCGCGGAGAACACCGGGGAGCTGTTTTTT.